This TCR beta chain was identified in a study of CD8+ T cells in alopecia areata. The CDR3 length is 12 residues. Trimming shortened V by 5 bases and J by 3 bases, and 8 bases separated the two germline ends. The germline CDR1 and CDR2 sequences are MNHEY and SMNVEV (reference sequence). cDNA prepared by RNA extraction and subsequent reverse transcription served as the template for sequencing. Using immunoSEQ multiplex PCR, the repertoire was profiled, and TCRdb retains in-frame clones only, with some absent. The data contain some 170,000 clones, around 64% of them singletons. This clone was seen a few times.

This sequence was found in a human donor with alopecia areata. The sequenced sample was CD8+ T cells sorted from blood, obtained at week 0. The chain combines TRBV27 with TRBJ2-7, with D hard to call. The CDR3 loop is CASSPPGYEQYF. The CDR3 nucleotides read TGTGCCAGCAGTCCCCCCGGCTACGAGCAGTACTTC.